A single sample gave rise to the 17 T cell receptor beta chains below, sequenced in a study of blood T cell repertoires in COVID-19. Repertoires were generated with immunoSEQ multiplex PCR, while TCRdb's copy carries only in-frame clones and drops some. This table holds about 76,000 clones, roughly 89% found once. What was sequenced was peripheral blood. These receptors all stem from a man aged 30 to 45 with acute or convalescent COVID-19.

This clone was recorded once. The rearrangement links TRBV3-1 (or the pseudogene TRBV3-2) to TRBJ2-6, with D hard to call. CDR1 is LGHDT, CDR2 YNNKEL, per germline (reference sequence). The length of the CDR3 is 16 residues. The V end lost 0 bases, the J end lost 1 base, and 7 bases lay between the germline ends. DNA of the CDR3: TGTGCCAGCAGCCAAGATCTAGGATCTGGGGCCAACGTCCTGACTTTC. It encodes CASSQDLGSGANVLTF.

The chain is built from TRBV14 and TRBJ2-4; D gene uncertain. V dropped 1 base and J dropped 0 bases, with 13 bases sitting between them. The CDR3 has 17 residues. In germline, CDR1 is SGHDN, CDR2 FVKESK. CDR3 coding DNA: TGTGCCAGCAGCCAAGCCTCAATTCAGGTAGCCAAAAACATTCAGTACTTC. Translating it yields CASSQASIQVAKNIQYF.

The rearrangement uses TRBV2 and TRBJ2-7; D perhaps matches TRBD1 (6 bases). With 6 bases removed from V and 6 bases from J, the gap between germline ends came to 18 bases. This CDR3 spans 14 amino acids. CDR1 and CDR2 from the germline V gene are SNHLY and FYNNEI. The DNA for the CDR3 is TGTGCCAGCAGGAGGGCAGGGGTGACGGGCGAGCAGTACTTC. Encoded protein: CASRRAGVTGEQYF.

This clone has just a few counts. The chain combines TRBV28 with TRBJ1-1; weak D call: TRBD1 (5 bases). This CDR3 spans 13 amino acids. Trimming took 4 bases from V and 10 from J, leaving 16 bases between them. Germline V gene sequence: CDR1 MDHEN, CDR2 SYDVKM. For the CDR3, the DNA is TGTGCCAGCAGTTCGGGGACTTTGAAACCAGCTTTCTTT. Translation: CASSSGTLKPAFF.

This sequence joins TRBV3-1 (or the pseudogene TRBV3-2) and TRBJ2-7; D unresolved. This CDR3 spans 12 amino acids. The germline gives CDR1 LGHDT, CDR2 YNNKEL (reference sequence). Trimming pared 0 bases from V and 12 bases from J, leaving 12 bases between. The CDR3 region has the DNA TGTGCCAGCAGCCAAGAATCGAGGCTTGTGTACTTC. This encodes CASSQESRLVYF.

This rearrangement joins TRBV18 to TRBJ2-1; D not certain. CDR1 and CDR2 from the germline V gene are KGHSH and LQKENI. The CDR3 extends over 12 amino acids. V lost 1 base to trimming and J lost 9 bases, with 7 bases between them. CDR3 bases: TGTGCCAGCTCACCACAAGTCGGTGAGCAGTTCTTC. Translating it yields CASSPQVGEQFF.

J is TRBJ1-3 and V is TRBV3-1 (or the pseudogene TRBV3-2); D is perhaps TRBD1 (5 bases). Germline CDR1 reads LGHDT; CDR2 reads YNNKEL (reference sequence). V was trimmed by 5 bases and J by 1 base, leaving 9 bases between them. The CDR3 covers 14 residues. CDR3 protein: CASSFRGSGNTIYF. The CDR3 DNA reads as TGTGCCAGCAGCTTTAGGGGATCTGGAAACACCATATATTTT.

V gene TRBV7-9 combines with J gene TRBJ2-1; 15 bases align to TRBD2. CDR1 and CDR2 from the germline V gene are SEHNR and FQNEAQ (reference sequence). After removal of 5 bases from V and 4 bases from J, the junction contained 15 bases not matched to a gene. This CDR3 contains 20 residues. The CDR3 is CASSTKRVRTSGRDYNEQFF. For the CDR3, the DNA is TGTGCCAGCAGCACTAAGCGAGTTCGGACTAGCGGGAGGGATTACAATGAGCAGTTCTTC.

A word on this clone: A much more abundant neighbour one base away suggests this may be a read error. This chain joins TRBV4-3 and TRBJ1-2; 9 nucleotides line up with TRBD1. In germline, CDR1 is LGHNA, CDR2 YSLEER. Trimming cost V 5 bases and J 4 bases; bases outside gene matches: 5. CDR3 size: 14 residues. Here the CDR3 DNA reads TGCGCCAGCAGCTCAACAGGGGGCGGCTATGGCTACACCTTC. Residues: CASSSTGGGYGYTF.

V gene TRBV6-2 or TRBV6-3 combines with J gene TRBJ1-1; D is unresolved. V lost 2 bases to trimming and J lost 6 bases, with 10 bases between them. The CDR3 is made up of 13 amino acids. The germline CDR1 and CDR2 sequences are MNHEY and SVGEGT. Here the CDR3 DNA reads TGTGCCAGCAGTTACAGAGGGTTTTCTGAAGCTTTCTTT. It specifies CASSYRGFSEAFF.

The rearrangement links TRBV15 to TRBJ2-2, with 10 bases aligning to TRBD2. The J segment lost 1 base and the V segment lost 1 base, leaving 3 bases of the junction unmatched. Germline CDR1 is LNHNV and CDR2 is YYDKDF (reference sequence). CDR3 size: 17 residues. The CDR3 protein is CATSRGRLAGNTGELFF. CDR3 DNA sequence: TGTGCCACCAGCAGAGGTAGACTAGCGGGGAACACCGGGGAGCTGTTTTTT.

The chain links TRBV30 to TRBJ2-3; perhaps TRBD2 as D (7 bases). V lost 5 bases to trimming and J lost 5 bases, with 17 bases between them. Germline CDR1 GTSNPN, CDR2 SVGIG (reference sequence). The CDR3 is 14 amino acids. Here the CDR3 reads CAWRVRGAQDTQYF. The CDR3 DNA is TGTGCCTGGCGGGTCCGGGGGGCACAAGATACGCAGTATTTT.

The J gene is TRBJ2-2, the V gene TRBV19; a possible D gene is TRBD2 (6 bases). Germline V lookup: CDR1 LNHDA, CDR2 SQIVND (reference sequence). V lost 7 bases, J lost 4 bases, and 13 bases lay in between. This CDR3 spans 14 amino acids. CDR3 bases: TGTGCCAGTACCCAGACTAGAATCACCGGGGAGCTGTTTTTT. This codes for CASTQTRITGELFF.

V gene TRBV10-2 combines with J gene TRBJ1-3; 9 nucleotides agree with TRBD1. Per the germline V gene, CDR1 is WSHSY and CDR2 is SAAADI. Losses at the gene ends were 9 bases for V and 2 bases for J; bases not matched to a gene: 8. The length of the CDR3 is 15 residues. CDR3: CASGQGRLAGNTIYF. The CDR3 nucleotides read TGCGCCAGTGGACAGGGGAGGTTGGCTGGAAACACCATATATTTT.

This chain links TRBV2 with TRBJ2-5; TRBD1 matches 8 bases. The CDR3 spans 13 residues. V lost 10 bases to trimming and J lost 6 bases; unmatched junction nucleotides: 10. Germline values: CDR1 SNHLY, CDR2 FYNNEI. In nucleotides, the CDR3 is TGTGCCACCCAGCGACAGGGGTGGAAGACCCAGTACTTC. Its translation: CATQRQGWKTQYF.

This clone was counted between two and nine times. The V gene is TRBV11-2, the J gene TRBJ2-7, with TRBD2 matching over 10 bases. V shed 2 bases and J 5 bases; nucleotides not matched to a gene: 3. The CDR3 extends over 14 amino acids. Germline CDR1 reads SGHAT; CDR2 reads FQNNGV. In DNA form, the CDR3 reads TGTGCCAGCAGCTTATCTAGCGGGAGCAACGAGCAGTACTTC. Encoded protein: CASSLSSGSNEQYF.

This clone was detected only a few times. The rearrangement joins TRBV18 to TRBJ2-1; 8 bases line up with TRBD2. V was clipped by 8 bases and J by 5 bases; unmatched bases: 11. Germline V gives CDR1 KGHSH, CDR2 LQKENI. This CDR3 has 15 amino acids. For the CDR3, the DNA is TGTGCCAGCACTCCCGGACTAGCTTTGCACAATGAGCAGTTCTTC. Amino acids: CASTPGLALHNEQFF. Using reference TRBV18 and TRBJ2-1 for the parts outside the CDR3, the full variable domain is NAGVMQNPRHLVRRRGQEARLRCSPMKGHSHVYWYRQLPEEGLKFMVYLQKENIIDESGMPKERFSAEFPKEGPSILRIQQVVRGDSAAYFCASTPGLALHNEQFFGPGTRLTVL.